A selection of T cell receptor beta chains follows, all from one sample in a study of CD8+ T cells in alopecia areata. The data were produced by immunoSEQ multiplex PCR, yet TCRdb's version contains in-frame clones alone and is incomplete. The sample records 55,000 to 70,000 clones, around 49% being singletons. The sample in question was CD8+ T cells sorted from blood, obtained at week 0. The receptors originated from a human donor with alopecia areata. The CDR3 runs from the conserved cysteine through the conserved F or W. A D gene is named only where the DNA matches it firmly. Clone size, where shown, is once, few, many, or a class for clones that have expanded.

cdr3_aa,cdr3_nt,d_call,j_call,v_call,clone_size
CSVGGLAGDWSYNEQFF,TGCAGCGTTGGTGGACTAGCGGGAGACTGGTCCTACAATGAGCAGTTCTTC,TRBD2,TRBJ2-1,TRBV29-1,-
CASSLSPLSYNEQFF,TGTGCCAGCAGCCTTAGCCCCTTGAGCTACAATGAGCAGTTCTTC,-,TRBJ2-1,TRBV14,-
CASSETGGTDTQYF,TGTGCCAGCAGTGAAACTGGCGGCACAGATACGCAGTATTTT,-,TRBJ2-3,TRBV6-1,few
CSTRDRNYEQYF,TGCAGTACCAGGGACAGGAACTACGAGCAGTACTTC,TRBD1,TRBJ2-7,TRBV29-1,-
CATSSSTPTVPANTGELFF,TGTGCCACCAGCAGTTCAACCCCCACAGTCCCCGCGAACACCGGGGAGCTGTTTTTT,-,TRBJ2-2,TRBV15,-
CSGGTANTGELFF,TGCAGCGGGGGGACAGCTAACACCGGGGAGCTGTTTTTT,TRBD1,TRBJ2-2,TRBV29-1,-
CASSAAGTPNEQFF,TGTGCCAGCAGCGCGGCCGGGACTCCTAATGAGCAGTTCTTC,-,TRBJ2-1,TRBV7-9,-
CATEGTRVETQYF,TGTGCCACAGAGGGGACGCGTGTGGAGACCCAGTACTTC,-,TRBJ2-5,TRBV7-9,-
CASSLSGTLEGDTQYF,TGCGCCAGCAGCTTGTCGGGGACCCTGGAGGGAGATACGCAGTATTTT,-,TRBJ2-3,TRBV5-1,few
CASSQSTGLLAKNIQYF,TGCGCCAGCAGCCAATCTACAGGGCTACTAGCCAAAAACATTCAGTACTTC,-,TRBJ2-4,TRBV4-1,-
CASSSGVFF,TGTGCCAGCAGCTCCGGGGTGTTTTTT,-,TRBJ1-4,TRBV7-9,few
CSVVGWAGANVLTF,TGCAGCGTTGTAGGATGGGCTGGGGCCAACGTCCTGACTTTC,-,TRBJ2-6,TRBV29-1,-
CSNARGMELFF,TGCAGCAATGCCAGAGGCATGGAGCTGTTTTTT,-,TRBJ2-2,TRBV29-1,-
CAAGAQAYNEQFF,TGTGCGGCAGGGGCCCAGGCCTACAATGAGCAGTTCTTC,-,TRBJ2-1,TRBV6-5,-
CASRTGPEQFF,TGTGCCAGCAGAACCGGCCCTGAGCAGTTCTTC,-,TRBJ2-1,TRBV7-2,-
CSVEVVEYTGELFF,TGCAGCGTTGAAGTGGTGGAGTACACCGGGGAGCTGTTTTTT,-,TRBJ2-2,TRBV29-1,-
CSVAGGRRDTQYF,TGCAGCGTCGCTGGCGGGAGGCGAGATACGCAGTATTTT,TRBD2,TRBJ2-3,TRBV29-1,few
CSVEEESYEQYF,TGCAGCGTTGAAGAGGAATCCTACGAGCAGTACTTC,-,TRBJ2-7,TRBV29-1,few
CASSLDVQGAKNIQYF,TGTGCCAGCAGCTTAGATGTACAGGGAGCCAAAAACATTCAGTACTTC,-,TRBJ2-4,TRBV7-2,few
CASSRGLLNTEAFF,TGTGCCAGCAGCAGGGGCTTATTGAACACTGAAGCTTTCTTT,-,TRBJ1-1,TRBV14,-
CASSVAVAGKEQYF,TGTGCCAGCAGCGTAGCTGTAGCGGGAAAGGAGCAGTACTTC,TRBD2,TRBJ2-7,TRBV9,-
CASSRRNLAYEQYF,TGTGCCAGTAGTCGGCGGAATCTCGCCTACGAGCAGTACTTC,-,TRBJ2-7,TRBV19,-
CASSVDRRYQPQHF,TGTGCCAGCAGCGTGGACAGGCGCTATCAGCCCCAGCATTTT,TRBD1,TRBJ1-5,TRBV6-5,-
CASSLFGPKNTEAFF,TGTGCCAGCAGCTTATTCGGGCCGAAGAACACTGAAGCTTTCTTT,-,TRBJ1-1,TRBV7-6,-
CASSLSIGEQFF,TGTGCCAGCAGCTTATCCATCGGTGAGCAGTTCTTC,-,TRBJ2-1,TRBV7-9,-
CAWRATGGSYEQYF,TGTGCCTGGAGGGCGACAGGGGGCTCCTACGAGCAGTACTTC,TRBD1,TRBJ2-7,TRBV30,-
CASSYRQVVANEQFF,TGTGCCAGCAGTTACCGACAGGTAGTGGCTAATGAGCAGTTCTTC,-,TRBJ2-1,TRBV7-2,few
CASSPKHSAPYEQYF,TGTGCCAGCTCACCTAAACACTCTGCCCCCTACGAGCAGTACTTC,-,TRBJ2-7,TRBV18,-
CASSFALAGFHEQFF,TGTGCCAGCAGCTTCGCCCTAGCGGGTTTCCATGAGCAGTTCTTC,TRBD2,TRBJ2-1,TRBV7-6,-
CASSARQYATDTQYF,TGTGCCAGCAGCGCCCGACAGTACGCCACAGATACGCAGTATTTT,-,TRBJ2-3,TRBV6-1,-
CASSLERNEQFF,TGTGCCAGCAGCCTTGAACGCAATGAGCAGTTCTTC,-,TRBJ2-1,TRBV11-2,few
CASRHARESGELFF,TGTGCCAGCAGGCACGCGCGGGAATCCGGGGAGCTGTTTTTT,-,TRBJ2-2,TRBV7-8,-
CASSQGSSTEAFF,TGCGCCAGCAGCCAAGGGTCCAGCACTGAAGCTTTCTTT,-,TRBJ1-1,TRBV4-1,few
CAFSPEGARREQFF,TGTGCCTTCTCTCCCGAGGGCGCGCGCCGGGAGCAGTTCTTC,-,TRBJ2-1,TRBV30,few
CSVAGTYGYTF,TGCAGCGTTGCGGGGACCTATGGCTACACCTTC,-,TRBJ1-2,TRBV29-1,-
CSVVETSYGYTF,TGCAGCGTTGTTGAGACAAGCTATGGCTACACCTTC,-,TRBJ1-2,TRBV29-1,-
CASSFPKGNEQFF,TGTGCCAGCAGTTTCCCAAAGGGGAATGAGCAGTTCTTC,-,TRBJ2-1,TRBV27,-
CASSGGLSSYNEQFF,TGTGCCAGCAGCGGGGGACTAAGCTCCTACAATGAGCAGTTCTTC,TRBD2,TRBJ2-1,TRBV9,-
CASSSRGVYSYEQYF,TGTGCCAGCAGTTCTAGGGGGGTATACTCCTACGAGCAGTACTTC,-,TRBJ2-7,TRBV28,many
CASSYSGELFF,TGTGCCAGCAGCTATTCCGGGGAGCTGTTTTTT,-,TRBJ2-2,TRBV11-2,-
CASSAGGDEQYF,TGCGCCAGCAGCGCCGGGGGGGACGAGCAGTACTTC,TRBD2,TRBJ2-7,TRBV5-1,-
CSVDLEKETQYF,TGCAGCGTTGACTTGGAGAAAGAGACCCAGTACTTC,-,TRBJ2-5,TRBV29-1,-
CASSLDYHGTVLNYGYTF,TGCGCCAGCAGCTTGGATTACCATGGGACAGTCCTAAACTATGGCTACACCTTC,TRBD1,TRBJ1-2,TRBV5-1,few